The present T cell receptor beta chain was sequenced within a study of T cell changes during pregnancy in multiple sclerosis. The method was immunoSEQ multiplex PCR; TCRdb's version includes in-frame clones alone and lacks a portion of them. Here the sample spans about 87,000 clones, about 94% being singletons. The CDR3 is made up of 15 amino acids. Trimming took 5 bases from V and 2 from J; bases not matched to a gene: 5. The germline CDR1 and CDR2 sequences are LGHNT and FRNRAP. This chain links TRBV12-5 with TRBJ2-7; 11 bases are shared with TRBD1. The sample in question was peripheral blood, obtained in the third trimester of pregnancy. This clonotype originated in a female donor in good health, enrolled as a control in a pregnancy study. The CDR3 protein is CASGQGTGGTYEQYF. CDR3 in DNA: TGTGCTAGTGGTCAAGGGACAGGGGGTACCTACGAGCAGTACTTC.